By share, the clone carrying this T cell receptor delta chain ranks as hyperexpanded. The sample has other DNA sequences that encode this CDR3 too. These data come from a study of gamma-delta T cells after stem cell transplantation. TCRdb re-processed the RT-PCR reads via CATT. The data hold some 1,500 delta-chain clones, with 20% to 25% observed a single time. V was pared by 3 bases and J by 0 bases, with 16 bases of the junction left unmatched. Germline V CDR1 and CDR2: GEAIGNYY, EKD. CDR3 size: 19 residues. This sequence originates from a human donor. It is not recorded whose cells these are; they may come from a transplant donor. V and J are TRDV2 and TRDJ1; TRDD3 matches 9 bases. The sequencing input was gamma-delta T cells. CDR3 in amino acids: CACDLVPTGDTSYTDKLIF. In nucleotides, the CDR3 is TGTGCCTGTGACCTAGTTCCTACGGGGGATACCTCATACACCGATAAACTCATCTTT.